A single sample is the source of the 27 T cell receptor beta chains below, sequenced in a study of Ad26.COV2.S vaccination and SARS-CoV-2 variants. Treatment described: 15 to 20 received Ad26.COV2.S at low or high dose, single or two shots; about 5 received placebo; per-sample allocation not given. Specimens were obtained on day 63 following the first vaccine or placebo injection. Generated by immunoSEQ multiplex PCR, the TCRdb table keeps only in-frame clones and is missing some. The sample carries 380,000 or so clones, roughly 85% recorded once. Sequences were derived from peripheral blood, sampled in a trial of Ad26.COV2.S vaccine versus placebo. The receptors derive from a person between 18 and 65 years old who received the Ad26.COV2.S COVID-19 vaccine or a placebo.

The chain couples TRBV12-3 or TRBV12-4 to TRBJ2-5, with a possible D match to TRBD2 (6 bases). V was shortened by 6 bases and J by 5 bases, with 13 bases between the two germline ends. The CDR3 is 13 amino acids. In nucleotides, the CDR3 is TGTGCCAGCAGCCCCGCGGGGTGGGAGACCCAGTACTTC. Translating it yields CASSPAGWETQYF.

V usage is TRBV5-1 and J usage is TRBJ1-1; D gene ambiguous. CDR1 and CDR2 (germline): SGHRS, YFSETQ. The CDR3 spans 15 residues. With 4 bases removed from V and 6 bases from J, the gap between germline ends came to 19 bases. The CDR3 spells CASSVYLKPDAEAFF. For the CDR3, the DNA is TGCGCCAGCAGCGTATACCTTAAGCCGGACGCTGAAGCTTTCTTT.

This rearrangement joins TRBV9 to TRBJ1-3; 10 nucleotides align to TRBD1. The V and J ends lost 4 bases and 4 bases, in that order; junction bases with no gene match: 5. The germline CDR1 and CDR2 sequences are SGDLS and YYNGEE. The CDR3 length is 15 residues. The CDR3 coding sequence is TGTGCCAGCAGCTCTCGGGACAGGGGCGGAAACACCATATATTTT. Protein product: CASSSRDRGGNTIYF.

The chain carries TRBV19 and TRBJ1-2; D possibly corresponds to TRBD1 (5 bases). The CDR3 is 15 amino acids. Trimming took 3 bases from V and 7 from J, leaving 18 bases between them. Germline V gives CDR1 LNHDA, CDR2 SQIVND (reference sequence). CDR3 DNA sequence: TGTGCCAGTAGTATCATGGAGCAGGGATGGGGTGGCTACACCTTC. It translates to CASSIMEQGWGGYTF.

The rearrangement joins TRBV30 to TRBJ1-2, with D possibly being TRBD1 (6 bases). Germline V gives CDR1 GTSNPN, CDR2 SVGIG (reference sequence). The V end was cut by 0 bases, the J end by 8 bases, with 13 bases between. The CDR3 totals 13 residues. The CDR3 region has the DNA TGTGCCTGGAGTGTACTACAGGGAAGGGGCTACACCTTC. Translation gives CAWSVLQGRGYTF.

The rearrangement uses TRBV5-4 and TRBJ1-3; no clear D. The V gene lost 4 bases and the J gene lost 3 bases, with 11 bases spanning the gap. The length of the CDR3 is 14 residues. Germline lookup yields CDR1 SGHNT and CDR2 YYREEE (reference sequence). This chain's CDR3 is CASSPKGGGNTIYF. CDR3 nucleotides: TGTGCCAGCAGCCCCAAAGGTGGTGGAAACACCATATATTTT.

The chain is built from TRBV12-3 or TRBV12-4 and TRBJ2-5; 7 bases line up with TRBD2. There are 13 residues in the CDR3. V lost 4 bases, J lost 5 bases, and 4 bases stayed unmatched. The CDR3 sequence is CASSWAGVETQYF. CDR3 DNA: TGTGCCAGCAGTTGGGCGGGGGTGGAGACCCAGTACTTC.

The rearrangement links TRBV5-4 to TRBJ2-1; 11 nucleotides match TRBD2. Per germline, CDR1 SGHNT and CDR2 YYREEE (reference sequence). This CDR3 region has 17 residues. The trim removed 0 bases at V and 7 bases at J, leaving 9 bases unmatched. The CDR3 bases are TGTGCCAGCAGCTTGGTTTTCCGGACTAGCGGGCGAAATGAGCAGTTCTTC. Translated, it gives CASSLVFRTSGRNEQFF.

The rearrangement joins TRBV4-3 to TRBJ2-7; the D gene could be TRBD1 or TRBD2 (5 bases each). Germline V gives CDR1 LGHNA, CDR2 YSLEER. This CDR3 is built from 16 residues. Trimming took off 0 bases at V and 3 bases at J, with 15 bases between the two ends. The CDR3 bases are TGCGCCAGCAGCCAAGAATTGCGTTTGGGGGTCTACGAGCAGTACTTC. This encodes CASSQELRLGVYEQYF.

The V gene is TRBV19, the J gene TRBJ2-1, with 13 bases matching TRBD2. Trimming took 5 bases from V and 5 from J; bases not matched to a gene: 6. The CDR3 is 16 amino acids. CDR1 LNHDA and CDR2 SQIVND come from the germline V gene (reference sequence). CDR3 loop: CASSFTSGGANNEQFF. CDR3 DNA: TGTGCCAGTAGTTTTACTAGCGGGGGGGCCAACAATGAGCAGTTCTTC. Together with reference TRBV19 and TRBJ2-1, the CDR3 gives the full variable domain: DGGITQSPKYLFRKEGQNVTLSCEQNLNHDAMYWYRQDPGQGLRLIYYSQIVNDFQKGDIAEGYSVSREKKESFPLTVTSAQKNPTAFYLCASSFTSGGANNEQFFGPGTRLTVL.

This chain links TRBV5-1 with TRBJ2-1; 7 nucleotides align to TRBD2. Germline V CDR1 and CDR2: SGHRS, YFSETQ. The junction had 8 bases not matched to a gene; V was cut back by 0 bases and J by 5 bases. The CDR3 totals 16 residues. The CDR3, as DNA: TGCGCCAGCAGCTTGGATCCAGCGGGGATGGACAATGAGCAGTTCTTC. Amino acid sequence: CASSLDPAGMDNEQFF.

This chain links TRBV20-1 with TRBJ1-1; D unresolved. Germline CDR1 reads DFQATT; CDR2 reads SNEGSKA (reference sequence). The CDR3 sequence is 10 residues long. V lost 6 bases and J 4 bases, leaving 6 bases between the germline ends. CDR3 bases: TGCAGTGCCTTTTCCACTGAAGCTTTCTTT. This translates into CSAFSTEAFF.

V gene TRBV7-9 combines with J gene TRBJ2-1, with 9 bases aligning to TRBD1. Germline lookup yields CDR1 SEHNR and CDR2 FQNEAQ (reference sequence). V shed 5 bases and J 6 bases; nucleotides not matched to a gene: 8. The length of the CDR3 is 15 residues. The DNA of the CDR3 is TGTGCCAGCAGCGCAGCCGGGACAGGGTTCAATGAGCAGTTCTTC. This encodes CASSAAGTGFNEQFF.

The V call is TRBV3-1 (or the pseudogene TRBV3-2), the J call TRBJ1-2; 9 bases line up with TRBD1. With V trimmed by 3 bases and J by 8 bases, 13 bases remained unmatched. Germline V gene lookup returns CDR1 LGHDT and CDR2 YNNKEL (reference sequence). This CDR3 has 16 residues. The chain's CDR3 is CASSQRQGVPARGYTF. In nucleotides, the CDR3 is TGTGCCAGCAGCCAGAGACAGGGGGTACCTGCGAGAGGCTACACCTTC.

The CDR3 bases are TGTGCCAGCAGCACCGGTAGGCTCTCTGGAAACACCATATATTTT. Protein: CASSTGRLSGNTIYF. The chain uses TRBV16 and TRBJ1-3; D unclear. The V and J ends lost 5 bases and 0 bases respectively, with 11 bases between them. CDR3 size: 15 residues. The germline V gene encodes CDR1 KGHSY and CDR2 FQNENV.

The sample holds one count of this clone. This CDR3 reads CASSSQSTGYTF. The CDR3 DNA is TGTGCCAGCAGCAGCCAATCAACGGGCTACACCTTC. The chain has TRBV6-5 and TRBJ1-2; unclear D gene. The CDR3 loop spans 12 amino acids. V lost 6 bases and J lost 8, with 13 bases in between. CDR1 and CDR2 (germline): MNHEY, SVGAGI.

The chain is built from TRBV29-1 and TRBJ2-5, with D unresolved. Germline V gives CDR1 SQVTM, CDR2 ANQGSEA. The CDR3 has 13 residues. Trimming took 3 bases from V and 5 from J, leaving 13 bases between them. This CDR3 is CSVDPPGRETQYF. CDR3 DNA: TGCAGCGTTGACCCGCCGGGTAGGGAGACCCAGTACTTC.

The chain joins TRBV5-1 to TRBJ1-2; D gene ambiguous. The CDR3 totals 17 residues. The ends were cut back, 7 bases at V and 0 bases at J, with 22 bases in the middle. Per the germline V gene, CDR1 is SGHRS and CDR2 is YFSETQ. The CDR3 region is CASRDGYSSSANYGYTF. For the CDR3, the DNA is TGCGCCAGCCGCGATGGTTATTCTAGTTCAGCTAACTATGGCTACACCTTC. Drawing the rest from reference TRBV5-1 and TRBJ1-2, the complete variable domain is KAGVTQTPRYLIKTRGQQVTLSCSPISGHRSVSWYQQTPGQGLQFLFEYFSETQRNKGNFPGRFSGRQFSNSRSEMNVSTLELGDSALYLCASRDGYSSSANYGYTFGSGTRLTVV.

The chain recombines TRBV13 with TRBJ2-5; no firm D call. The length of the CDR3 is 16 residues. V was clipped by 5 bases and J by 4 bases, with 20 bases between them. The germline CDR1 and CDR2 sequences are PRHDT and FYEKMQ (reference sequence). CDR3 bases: TGTGCCAGCAGCCTCGCCTCGCTAGAGGTGGGAGAGACCCAGTACTTC. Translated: CASSLASLEVGETQYF.

CDR3: CASAGLAGYEQYF. The CDR3 DNA reads as TGTGCCAGCGCCGGACTAGCGGGCTACGAGCAGTACTTC. This chain uses TRBV3-1 (or the pseudogene TRBV3-2) with TRBJ2-7; the match to TRBD2 covers 11 bases. This CDR3 is built from 13 residues. With 8 bases clipped from V and 3 bases from J, the junction kept 3 bases outside the gene matches. Germline V gives CDR1 LGHDT, CDR2 YNNKEL (reference sequence).

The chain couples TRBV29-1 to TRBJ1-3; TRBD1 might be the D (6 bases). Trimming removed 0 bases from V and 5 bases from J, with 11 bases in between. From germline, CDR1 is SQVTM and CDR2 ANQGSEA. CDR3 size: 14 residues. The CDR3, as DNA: TGCAGCGTTGAAGAGCTCAGGGGCCGAAACACCATATATTTT. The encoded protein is CSVEELRGRNTIYF.

The CDR3 protein is CASSLPASSYNEQFF. In nucleotides, the CDR3 is TGCGCCAGCAGCCTACCGGCGAGCTCCTACAATGAGCAGTTCTTC. V gene TRBV4-1 combines with J gene TRBJ2-1, with unresolved D. The CDR3 consists of 15 residues. V lost 4 bases to trimming and J lost 0 bases, with 10 bases between them. The germline V gene has CDR1 MGHRA and CDR2 YSYEKL.

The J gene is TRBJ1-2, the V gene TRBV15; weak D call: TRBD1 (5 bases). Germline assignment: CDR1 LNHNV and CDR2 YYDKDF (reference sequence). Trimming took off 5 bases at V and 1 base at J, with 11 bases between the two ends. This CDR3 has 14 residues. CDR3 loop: CATSAPRGNYGYTF. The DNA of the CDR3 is TGTGCCACCAGCGCCCCAAGGGGTAACTATGGCTACACCTTC.

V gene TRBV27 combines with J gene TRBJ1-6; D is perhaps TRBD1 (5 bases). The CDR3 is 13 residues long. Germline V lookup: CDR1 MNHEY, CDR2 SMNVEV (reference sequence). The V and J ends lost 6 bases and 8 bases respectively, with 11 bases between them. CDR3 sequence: CASRLGPHSPLHF. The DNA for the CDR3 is TGTGCCAGCAGACTGGGACCGCATTCACCCCTCCACTTT.

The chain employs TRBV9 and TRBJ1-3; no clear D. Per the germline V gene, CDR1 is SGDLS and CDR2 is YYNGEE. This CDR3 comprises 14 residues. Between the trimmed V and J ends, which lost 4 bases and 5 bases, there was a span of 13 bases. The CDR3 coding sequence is TGTGCCAGCAGCATCGGACGGGCGAGAAACACCATATATTTT. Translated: CASSIGRARNTIYF. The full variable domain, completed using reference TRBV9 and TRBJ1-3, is DSGVTQTPKHLITATGQRVTLRCSPRSGDLSVYWYQQSLDQGLQFLIQYYNGEERAKGNILERFSAQQFPDLHSELNLSSLELGDSALYFCASSIGRARNTIYFGEGSWLTVV.

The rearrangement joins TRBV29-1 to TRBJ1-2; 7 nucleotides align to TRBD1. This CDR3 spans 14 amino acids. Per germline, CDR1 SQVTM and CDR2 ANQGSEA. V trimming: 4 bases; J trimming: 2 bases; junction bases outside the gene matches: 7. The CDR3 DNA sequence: TGCAGCGTTGCCCCGGGACAGCTGAACTATGGCTACACCTTC. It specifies CSVAPGQLNYGYTF. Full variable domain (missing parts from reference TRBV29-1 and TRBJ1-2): SAVISQKPSRDICQRGTSLTIQCQVDSQVTMMFWYRQQPGQSLTLIATANQGSEATYESGFVIDKFPISRPNLTFSTLTVSNMSPEDSSIYLCSVAPGQLNYGYTFGSGTRLTVV.

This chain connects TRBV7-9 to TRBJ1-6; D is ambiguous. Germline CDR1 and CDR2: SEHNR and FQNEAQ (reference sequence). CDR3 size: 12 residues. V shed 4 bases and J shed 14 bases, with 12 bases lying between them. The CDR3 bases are TGTGCCAGCAGCTATTCCACCGGGACCCTCCACTTT. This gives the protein CASSYSTGTLHF.